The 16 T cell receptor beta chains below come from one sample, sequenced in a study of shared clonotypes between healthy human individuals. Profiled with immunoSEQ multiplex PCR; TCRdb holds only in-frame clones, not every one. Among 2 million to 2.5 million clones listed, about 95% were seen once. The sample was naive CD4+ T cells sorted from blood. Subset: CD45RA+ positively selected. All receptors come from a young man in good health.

CDR3 residues: CASSLRRVGNSPLHF. The CDR3 region has the DNA TGTGCCAGCAGCTTGCGCAGGGTCGGGAATTCACCCCTCCACTTT. This rearrangement joins TRBV5-6 to TRBJ1-6, with a possible D match to TRBD1 (5 bases). The CDR3 totals 15 residues. Germline V gene lookup returns CDR1 SGHDT and CDR2 YYEEEE. V was shortened by 1 base and J by 7 bases, with 12 bases between the two germline ends.

The CDR3 DNA reads as TGTGCCTGGACCAGCCTGGGGACAGGTGGGAGGACAATGCAATCTATAGCCAAAAACATTCAGTACTTC. Protein: CAWTSLGTGGRTMQSIAKNIQYF. The chain has TRBV30 and TRBJ2-4, with TRBD1 identical over 8 bases. This CDR3 spans 23 amino acids. V lost 4 bases, J lost 0 bases, and 29 bases stayed unmatched. The germline V gene has CDR1 GTSNPN and CDR2 SVGIG (reference sequence).

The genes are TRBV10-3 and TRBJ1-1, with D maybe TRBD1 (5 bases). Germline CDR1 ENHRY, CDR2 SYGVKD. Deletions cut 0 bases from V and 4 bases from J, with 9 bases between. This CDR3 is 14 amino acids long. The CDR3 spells CAISESGGVTEAFF. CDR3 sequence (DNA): TGTGCCATCAGTGAGTCGGGGGGTGTCACTGAAGCTTTCTTT.

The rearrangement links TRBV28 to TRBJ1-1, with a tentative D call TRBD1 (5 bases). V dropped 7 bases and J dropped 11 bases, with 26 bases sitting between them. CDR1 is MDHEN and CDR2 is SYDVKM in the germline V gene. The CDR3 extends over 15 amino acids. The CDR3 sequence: CASTQAGLGSSWAFF. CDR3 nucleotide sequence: TGTGCCAGCACCCAGGCAGGGTTAGGTTCATCGTGGGCTTTCTTT. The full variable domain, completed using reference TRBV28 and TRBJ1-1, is DVKVTQSSRYLVKRTGEKVFLECVQDMDHENMFWYRQDPGLGLRLIYFSYDVKMKEKGDIPEGYSVSREKKERFSLILESASTNQTSMYLCASTQAGLGSSWAFFGQGTRLTVV.

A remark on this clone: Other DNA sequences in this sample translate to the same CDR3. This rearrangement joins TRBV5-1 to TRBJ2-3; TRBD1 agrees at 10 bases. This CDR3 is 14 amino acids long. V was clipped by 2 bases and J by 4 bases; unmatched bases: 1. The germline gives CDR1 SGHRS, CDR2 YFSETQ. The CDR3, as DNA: TGCGCCAGCAGCTTTGGACAGGGGGCAGATACGCAGTATTTT. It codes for CASSFGQGADTQYF.

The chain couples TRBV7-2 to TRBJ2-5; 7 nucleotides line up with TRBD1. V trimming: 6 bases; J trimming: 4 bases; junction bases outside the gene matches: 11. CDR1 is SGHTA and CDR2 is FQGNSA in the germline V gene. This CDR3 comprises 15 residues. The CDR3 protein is CASSRDRQGIETQYF. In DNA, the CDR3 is TGTGCCAGCAGTAGGGATAGACAGGGAATAGAGACCCAGTACTTC. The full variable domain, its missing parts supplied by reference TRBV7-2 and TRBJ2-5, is GAGVSQSPSNKVTEKGKDVELRCDPISGHTALYWYRQSLGQGLEFLIYFQGNSAPDKSGLPSDRFSAERTGGSVSTLTIQRTQQEDSAVYLCASSRDRQGIETQYFGPGTRLLVL.

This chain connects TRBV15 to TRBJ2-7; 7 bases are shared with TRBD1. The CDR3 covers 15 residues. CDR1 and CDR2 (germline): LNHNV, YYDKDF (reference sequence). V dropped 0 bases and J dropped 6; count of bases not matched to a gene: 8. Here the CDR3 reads CATSRDRDRSGEQYF. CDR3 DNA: TGTGCCACCAGCAGAGACCGGGACAGATCAGGCGAGCAGTACTTC.

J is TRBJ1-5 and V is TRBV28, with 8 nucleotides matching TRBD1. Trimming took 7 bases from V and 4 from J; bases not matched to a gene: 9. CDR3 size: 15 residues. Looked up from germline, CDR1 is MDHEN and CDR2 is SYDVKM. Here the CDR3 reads CASNIGQGVNQPQHF. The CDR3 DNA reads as TGTGCCAGCAATATAGGACAGGGCGTAAATCAGCCCCAGCATTTT.

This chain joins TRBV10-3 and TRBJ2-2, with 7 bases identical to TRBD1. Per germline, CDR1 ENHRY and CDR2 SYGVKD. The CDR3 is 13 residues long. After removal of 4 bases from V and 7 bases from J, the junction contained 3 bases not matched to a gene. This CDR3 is CAISVTGVGELFF. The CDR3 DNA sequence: TGTGCCATCAGTGTTACAGGGGTCGGGGAGCTGTTTTTT.

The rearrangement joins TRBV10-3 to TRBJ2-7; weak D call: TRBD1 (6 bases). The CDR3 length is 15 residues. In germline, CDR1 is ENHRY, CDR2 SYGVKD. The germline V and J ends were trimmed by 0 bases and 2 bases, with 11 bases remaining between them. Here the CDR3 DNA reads TGTGCCATCAGTGAGTCCGGCAGGGGACCCTACGAGCAGTACTTC. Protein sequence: CAISESGRGPYEQYF.

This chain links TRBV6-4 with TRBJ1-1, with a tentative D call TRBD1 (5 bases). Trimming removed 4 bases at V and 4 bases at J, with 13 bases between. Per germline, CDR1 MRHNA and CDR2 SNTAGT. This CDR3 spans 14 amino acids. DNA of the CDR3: TGTGCCAGCAGTGGTTTTCGTAGGGGCACTGAAGCTTTCTTT. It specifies CASSGFRRGTEAFF.

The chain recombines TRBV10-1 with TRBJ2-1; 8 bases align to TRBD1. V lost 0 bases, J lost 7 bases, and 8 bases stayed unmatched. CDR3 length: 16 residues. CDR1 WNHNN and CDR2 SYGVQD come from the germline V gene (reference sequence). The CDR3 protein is CASSESYGQGKNEQFF. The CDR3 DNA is TGCGCCAGCAGTGAGTCGTACGGACAGGGCAAAAATGAGCAGTTCTTC.

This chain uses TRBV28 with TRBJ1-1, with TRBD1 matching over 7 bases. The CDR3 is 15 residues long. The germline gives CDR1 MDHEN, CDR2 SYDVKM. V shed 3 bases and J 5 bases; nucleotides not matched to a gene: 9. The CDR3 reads CASSFGDRAGTEAFF. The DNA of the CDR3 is TGTGCCAGCAGTTTTGGAGACAGGGCTGGAACTGAAGCTTTCTTT.

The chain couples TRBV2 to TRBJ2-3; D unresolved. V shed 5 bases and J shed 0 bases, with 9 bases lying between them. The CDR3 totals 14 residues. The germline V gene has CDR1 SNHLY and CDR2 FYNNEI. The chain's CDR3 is CASSKVPSTDTQYF. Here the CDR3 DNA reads TGTGCCAGCAGTAAAGTCCCTAGCACAGATACGCAGTATTTT.

CDR3 bases: TGTGCCAGCAGCCTGGGACTAGCGGGGGCCTGGGAGACCCAGTACTTC. Residues: CASSLGLAGAWETQYF. This chain connects TRBV6-6 to TRBJ2-5, with 14 positions matching TRBD2. The germline gives CDR1 MNHNY, CDR2 SVGAGI (reference sequence). Losses at the gene ends were 6 bases for V and 5 bases for J; bases not matched to a gene: 8. There are 16 residues in the CDR3.

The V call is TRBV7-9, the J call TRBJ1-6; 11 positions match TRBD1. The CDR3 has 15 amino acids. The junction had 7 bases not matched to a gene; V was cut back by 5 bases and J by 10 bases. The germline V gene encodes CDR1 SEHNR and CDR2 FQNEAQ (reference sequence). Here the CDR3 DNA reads TGTGCCAGCAGCGACCGGACAGGGGGCGGATCACCCCTCCACTTT. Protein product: CASSDRTGGGSPLHF.